One sample yielded the 28 T cell receptor beta chains listed below, sequenced in a study of blood T cell repertoires in COVID-19. Data came from immunoSEQ multiplex PCR; TCRdb stores just in-frame clones and leaves some out. The sample yields 300,000 to 350,000 clones, about 92% seen once. The sample taken for sequencing was peripheral blood. These receptors all come from a woman aged 55 to 70 with COVID-19, enrolled during active disease.

This clone has just a few counts. V is TRBV4-1 and J is TRBJ2-7, with 7 bases lining up with TRBD1. The CDR3 length is 15 residues. The ends lost 3 bases at V and 1 base at J; junction bases unmatched: 6. Per the germline V gene, CDR1 is MGHRA and CDR2 is YSYEKL. The CDR3 loop is CASSQGTAPSYEQYF. Written as DNA, the CDR3 is TGCGCCAGCAGCCAGGGGACAGCACCTTCCTACGAGCAGTACTTC.

The J gene is TRBJ1-2, the V gene TRBV6-6, with 7 nucleotides matching TRBD1. Per the germline V gene, CDR1 is MNHNY and CDR2 is SVGAGI (reference sequence). The CDR3 loop spans 16 amino acids. The V segment lost 0 bases and the J segment 0 bases; nucleotides outside the gene matches: 4. The chain's CDR3 is CASSYSGDSPNYGYTF. The CDR3 DNA is TGTGCCAGCAGTTACTCCGGGGACAGCCCTAACTATGGCTACACCTTC.

The rearrangement uses TRBV25-1 and TRBJ2-3; 7 bases map to TRBD1. The CDR3 contains 12 residues. From germline, CDR1 is MGHDK and CDR2 SYGVNS. V dropped 8 bases and J dropped 6; count of bases not matched to a gene: 5. CDR3 region: CASGDRVDTQYF. In DNA form, the CDR3 reads TGTGCCAGCGGAGACAGGGTCGATACGCAGTATTTT.

The V gene is TRBV27, the J gene TRBJ1-1, with a weak D call TRBD1 (6 bases). Germline loops: CDR1 MNHEY, CDR2 SMNVEV (reference sequence). V gave up 6 bases and J gave up 0 bases, with 23 bases separating them. The CDR3 consists of 18 residues. The CDR3 DNA reads TGTGCCAGCAGAAAACAAACCAATGACAGGCCCTTGAACACTGAAGCTTTCTTT. Translated, it gives CASRKQTNDRPLNTEAFF.

V usage is TRBV7-3 and J usage is TRBJ2-5; 10 bases are shared with TRBD2. Germline lookup yields CDR1 SGHTA and CDR2 FQGTGA. CDR3 length equals 16 residues. Trimming took 0 bases from V and 5 from J; bases not matched to a gene: 6. For the CDR3, the DNA is TGTGCCAGCAGCTTAACCAGCGGTAGCGGGGGGGAGACCCAGTACTTC. Its protein product is CASSLTSGSGGETQYF.

The V call is TRBV9, the J call TRBJ1-1; 8 nucleotides agree with TRBD1. Germline values: CDR1 SGDLS, CDR2 YYNGEE. CDR3 length equals 18 residues. Losses at the gene ends were 0 bases for V and 2 bases for J; bases not matched to a gene: 12. The CDR3 spells CASSVGLQGALVNTEAFF. CDR3 DNA: TGTGCCAGCAGCGTAGGTCTCCAGGGGGCGCTTGTCAACACTGAAGCTTTCTTT.

The gene calls are TRBV28 and TRBJ2-7; 11 bases map to TRBD2. Germline trimming cut 6 bases from V and 4 bases from J; bases unmatched to any gene: 8. The CDR3 runs to 15 residues. Germline CDR1 is MDHEN and CDR2 is SYDVKM. CDR3 nucleotides: TGTGCCAGCAGACTAGCGGGGGACTATACTTACGAGCAGTACTTC. It is translated as CASRLAGDYTYEQYF.

This chain connects TRBV5-1 to TRBJ1-4, with 7 bases identical to TRBD1. This CDR3 comprises 15 residues. Germline CDR1 is SGHRS and CDR2 is YFSETQ. V trimming: 3 bases; J trimming: 7 bases; junction bases outside the gene matches: 9. CDR3 region: CASSSVGGIGEKLFF. In DNA form, the CDR3 reads TGCGCCAGCAGCTCTGTAGGGGGCATAGGTGAAAAACTGTTTTTT.

The chain is built from TRBV9 and TRBJ2-2; tentative D call: TRBD1 (5 bases). With 2 bases removed from V and 4 bases from J, the gap between germline ends came to 12 bases. Germline V CDR1 and CDR2: SGDLS, YYNGEE. CDR3 length equals 15 residues. The CDR3 region has the DNA TGTGCCAGCAGCGTGGCCAGGGCCCCCACCGGGGAGCTGTTTTTT. Translation gives CASSVARAPTGELFF.

V usage is TRBV28 and J usage is TRBJ1-2; D is perhaps TRBD1 (6 bases). The V gene lost 2 bases and the J gene lost 4 bases, with 17 bases spanning the gap. This CDR3 is built from 16 residues. Germline-derived CDR1 and CDR2 are MDHEN and SYDVKM. The CDR3: CASSLEGRGRSYGYTF. The DNA for the CDR3 is TGTGCCAGCAGTTTAGAGGGCAGGGGTCGTAGCTATGGCTACACCTTC.

This rearrangement joins TRBV6-5 to TRBJ1-2; D is possibly TRBD1 (5 bases). V was shortened by 0 bases and J by 6 bases, with 11 bases between the two germline ends. The CDR3 consists of 14 residues. Per germline, CDR1 MNHEY and CDR2 SVGAGI. Here the CDR3 reads CASSYSLQGNGYTF. DNA of the CDR3: TGTGCCAGCAGTTACTCCCTCCAGGGCAATGGCTACACCTTC.

V gene TRBV14 combines with J gene TRBJ1-1; 8 nucleotides agree with TRBD1. CDR1 and CDR2 (germline): SGHDN, FVKESK. This CDR3 contains 16 residues. V was pared by 4 bases and J by 7 bases, with 14 bases of the junction left unmatched. The CDR3 is CASSPYPGQDRREAFF. CDR3 nucleotides: TGTGCCAGCAGCCCTTATCCGGGACAGGACCGACGTGAAGCTTTCTTT.

The rearrangement joins TRBV5-1 to TRBJ1-1; D unclear. Trimming cost V 0 bases and J 5 bases, with 17 bases left between them. The CDR3 covers 16 residues. CDR1 is SGHRS, CDR2 YFSETQ, per germline. DNA of the CDR3: TGCGCCAGCAGCTTGGCGAACACTGGATGGGCAACTGAAGCTTTCTTT. It encodes CASSLANTGWATEAFF.

The chain couples TRBV29-1 to TRBJ1-5, with 8 bases that match TRBD1. The germline V gene encodes CDR1 SQVTM and CDR2 ANQGSEA. This CDR3 spans 13 amino acids. V was pared by 6 bases and J by 12 bases, with 13 bases of the junction left unmatched. DNA for the CDR3: TGCAGCGTACAGACAGGGGCGTTGAGAGACCAGCATTTT. Protein sequence: CSVQTGALRDQHF.

This chain uses TRBV6-6 with TRBJ2-2; TRBD1 is a possible D gene (5 bases). The CDR3 consists of 13 residues. Trimming left V 4 bases short and J 7 bases short, with 10 bases between. CDR1 is MNHNY and CDR2 is SVGAGI in the germline V gene (reference sequence). The CDR3 here is CASSLQENGELFF. The CDR3 region has the DNA TGTGCCAGCAGTTTACAGGAAAACGGGGAGCTGTTTTTT.

This clone was detected only once. The chain combines TRBV6-6 with TRBJ2-7, with D possibly being TRBD1 (5 bases). This CDR3 is built from 14 residues. Germline V CDR1 and CDR2: MNHNY, SVGAGI (reference sequence). The V end was cut by 3 bases, the J end by 0 bases, with 9 bases between. CDR3 protein: CASSYVGHSYEQYF. The CDR3 coding sequence is TGTGCCAGCAGTTATGTAGGACACTCCTACGAGCAGTACTTC.

V usage is TRBV27 and J usage is TRBJ1-1, with D perhaps matching TRBD1 (6 bases). The CDR3 is made up of 13 amino acids. Germline V gives CDR1 MNHEY, CDR2 SMNVEV (reference sequence). The germline V and J ends were trimmed by 6 bases and 4 bases, with 12 bases remaining between them. This CDR3 reads CASRRTGSTEAFF. The CDR3, as DNA: TGTGCCAGCAGGAGAACAGGGAGCACTGAAGCTTTCTTT.

The chain links TRBV29-1 to TRBJ2-4, with unresolved D. CDR1 is SQVTM, CDR2 ANQGSEA, per germline. The CDR3 spans 10 residues. V was clipped by 7 bases and J by 4 bases, with 5 bases between them. CDR3 sequence (DNA): TGCAGCGCCGTAAAAAACATTCAGTACTTC. It encodes CSAVKNIQYF.

The chain links TRBV5-1 to TRBJ2-1; TRBD2 agrees at 8 bases. The trim removed 5 bases at V and 4 bases at J, leaving 8 bases unmatched. This CDR3 region has 15 residues. Germline V gives CDR1 SGHRS, CDR2 YFSETQ. The CDR3 region has the DNA TGCGCCAGCAGATTTTTAACTAGCGGATACAATGAGCAGTTCTTC. Its protein is CASRFLTSGYNEQFF.

This clone was found a few times. J is TRBJ1-1 and V is TRBV9; D may be TRBD1 (6 bases). Deletions cut 0 bases from V and 2 bases from J, with 11 bases between. This CDR3 has 15 residues. Germline assignment: CDR1 SGDLS and CDR2 YYNGEE. The CDR3 sequence: CASSVVRGSNTEAFF. The CDR3 region has the DNA TGTGCCAGCAGCGTAGTGAGGGGGTCAAACACTGAAGCTTTCTTT.

The chain is built from TRBV15 and TRBJ2-6, with a possible D match to TRBD1 (6 bases). This CDR3 spans 18 amino acids. Germline values: CDR1 LNHNV, CDR2 YYDKDF (reference sequence). V was clipped by 1 base and J by 1 base, with 14 bases between them. Written as DNA, the CDR3 is TGTGCCACCAGCAGAGTCGGGCAGGGGATTTCTGGGGCCAACGTCCTGACTTTC. Amino acid sequence: CATSRVGQGISGANVLTF.

CDR3 in DNA: TGTGCCAGCAGCCCAATAGGGGTCGCTGGAAACACCATATATTTT. This encodes CASSPIGVAGNTIYF. The chain has TRBV27 and TRBJ1-3, with a tentative D call TRBD1 (5 bases). The V and J ends lost 6 bases and 2 bases respectively, with 14 bases between them. This CDR3 has 15 amino acids. Germline CDR1 is MNHEY and CDR2 is SMNVEV (reference sequence).

The chain recombines TRBV7-7 with TRBJ2-2, with D maybe TRBD2 (6 bases). CDR3 length: 18 amino acids. V was clipped by 2 bases and J by 0 bases, with 16 bases between them. Germline V gene lookup returns CDR1 SSHAT and CDR2 FNYEAQ (reference sequence). As DNA, the CDR3 is TGTGCCAGCAGCTTACTCCCCGCCGGGACTCCGAACACCGGGGAGCTGTTTTTT. It is translated as CASSLLPAGTPNTGELFF. The full variable domain, with the rest looked up from reference TRBV7-7 and TRBJ2-2, is GAGVSQSPRYKVTKRGQDVTLRCDPISSHATLYWYQQALGQGPEFLTYFNYEAQPDKSGLPSDRFSAERPEGSISTLTIQRTEQRDSAMYRCASSLLPAGTPNTGELFFGEGSRLTVL.

V usage is TRBV19 and J usage is TRBJ1-5, with TRBD1 matching over 8 bases. Germline-derived CDR1 and CDR2 are LNHDA and SQIVND (reference sequence). The V gene end was trimmed by 6 bases and the J gene end by 1 base; junction bases not matched to a gene: 14. The CDR3 sequence is 18 residues long. In DNA, the CDR3 is TGTGCCAGTAGGAGCCCGGGACAGGCCTTGGAGAGCAATCAGCCCCAGCATTTT. Translating it yields CASRSPGQALESNQPQHF.

The V call is TRBV5-1, the J call TRBJ2-3; D remains ambiguous. This CDR3 has 14 residues. CDR1 is SGHRS and CDR2 is YFSETQ in the germline V gene. V was clipped by 9 bases and J by 0 bases, with 14 bases between them. DNA of the CDR3: TGCGCCACCCGAGTGGGCCCTAGCACAGATACGCAGTATTTT. Translation: CATRVGPSTDTQYF.

As to this clone: An end of the junction does not agree with germline; a read error may underlie this. The chain carries TRBV10-2 and TRBJ2-7, with 7 positions matching TRBD1. The CDR3 totals 11 residues. Looked up from germline, CDR1 is WSHSY and CDR2 is SAAADI. The CDR3 DNA is TGCGCCAGCAGTGATGGCGACAGGGCGAACTTC. This codes for CASSDGDRANF.

The chain recombines TRBV3-1 (or the pseudogene TRBV3-2) with TRBJ1-3; tentative D call: TRBD1 (5 bases). There are 16 residues in the CDR3. V was shortened by 6 bases and J by 0 bases, with 15 bases between the two germline ends. Germline V CDR1 and CDR2: LGHDT, YNNKEL (reference sequence). The CDR3: CASRGVLRDSGNTIYF. In DNA, the CDR3 is TGTGCCAGCAGAGGGGTTTTACGCGACTCTGGAAACACCATATATTTT.

This clone was counted a single time. The V call is TRBV2, the J call TRBJ1-2, with TRBD1 identical over 7 bases. The CDR3 contains 15 residues. After removal of 3 bases from V and 7 bases from J, the junction contained 11 bases not matched to a gene. The germline CDR1 and CDR2 sequences are SNHLY and FYNNEI. The CDR3 region is CASSDRYKGASGYTF. CDR3 DNA: TGTGCCAGCAGTGATCGTTATAAGGGGGCGTCTGGCTACACCTTC.